This TCR beta chain was observed in a study of cytomegalovirus exposure and HLA in healthy donors. Amplification used 60 Vbeta primers and 13 Jbeta primers. Libraries were prepared by immunoSEQ multiplex PCR; TCRdb keeps only in-frame clonotypes and omits some of them. This sample has 150,000 to 200,000 clones, with around a tenth found just once. The V gene end was trimmed by 5 bases and the J gene end by 0 bases; junction bases not matched to a gene: 13. Germline-derived CDR1 and CDR2 are SEHNR and FQNEAQ (reference sequence). The CDR3 runs 18 residues. The study's findings and limits: Most TCR sequences proved rare, with some public TCRs found in many donors. In a later analysis, productive TCRs from donors in an Asian-associated ancestry cluster reportedly carried fewer N-insertions than the cohort mean.

On this clone: The antigen remains undetermined.

This TCR was recovered from a woman younger than 45 in good health and CMV-seropositive. The sequencing input was PBMCs. The chain has TRBV7-9 and TRBJ1-5; 7 bases are a match to TRBD1. CDR3 region: CASSSGGQPYNSNQPQHF. The CDR3 DNA is TGTGCCAGCAGCAGCGGGGGACAGCCCTATAATAGCAATCAGCCCCAGCATTTT.